The T cell receptor (beta chain) under discussion was sequenced for a study of T-cell reconstitution after alpha-beta-depleted transplantation in children. Unique molecular identifiers featured in how the TCRbeta library was prepared. TCRdb ran MiXCR on the PCR reads and lists one entry per CDR3 protein. The sample consists of 220,000 or so distinct CDR3 sequences, 7.5% to 9.5% of them appearing once. This clonotype was seen at least ten times. As yet, its antigen is unknown. Germline V lookup: CDR1 LGHNA, CDR2 YNFKEQ. J was trimmed by 4 bases and V by 2 bases; bases with no gene match: 10. CDR3 size: 17 residues. The study, taken as a whole, reports: The origin of alpha-beta T cells about two months after transplant was reportedly several hundred expanded graft clones. T-cell counts and diversity at one year following transplant were attributed mainly to newly produced T cells. Surviving recipient cells, namely T cells and thymic progenitors, were the source of high day-60 TCRbeta diversity in some patients.

Sequencing was performed on PBMCs, mostly from graft donor cells, taken 180 days after TCRalphabeta/CD19-depleted stem cell transplant. This chain links TRBV4-2 with TRBJ2-1; 8 nucleotides match TRBD2. The receptor was derived from a male patient under 18 who had a stem cell transplant for acute lymphoblastic leukemia, so the T cells may come from the graft donor. Written as DNA, the CDR3 is TGTGCCAGCAGCCAATGGGACGGGGGGGCCCAATACAATGAGCAGTTCTTC. It yields the protein CASSQWDGGAQYNEQFF.